This T cell receptor beta chain is drawn from a study of blood T cell repertoires in COVID-19. This clone appeared once. CDR3 length equals 16 residues. Trimming shortened V by 4 bases and J by 0 bases, and 12 bases separated the two germline ends. Germline assignment: CDR1 LNHDA and CDR2 SQIVND (reference sequence). Sequencing used immunoSEQ multiplex PCR; TCRdb keeps in-frame clones, though not all of them. Of 150,000 to 200,000 clones in the sample, about 85% were seen once. This receptor was taken from a man aged 55 to 70 with active or convalescent COVID-19. The chain employs TRBV19 and TRBJ1-4, with D possibly being TRBD1 (5 bases). Sequencing was done on a sample of peripheral blood. The DNA of the CDR3 is TGTGCCAGTAGTACACCCCGGACAACAACTAATGAAAAACTGTTTTTT. It specifies CASSTPRTTTNEKLFF.